The sequence of this TCR beta chain was determined in a study of PD-L1 blockade in urothelial cancer. Sample time point: peripheral blood 6 weeks after treatment start. Pretreatment sampling and on-treatment sampling together yielded between 1 and 8 samples for each patient. Repertoires were generated with immunoSEQ multiplex PCR, while TCRdb's copy carries only in-frame clones and drops some. This table holds 100,000 to 150,000 clones, roughly 82% found once. Germline values: CDR1 SGHKS, CDR2 YYEKEE (reference sequence). The CDR3 extends over 13 amino acids. With V trimmed by 3 bases and J by 4 bases, 2 bases remained unmatched.

The sequenced sample was PBMCs, obtained around atezolizumab (anti-PD-L1) treatment. This TCR was sampled from a man over 45 with urothelial cancer. This sequence joins TRBV5-5 and TRBJ2-5; TRBD1 agrees at 8 bases. CDR3 nucleotide sequence: TGTGCCAGCAGCTCCGGACAGGGAGAGACCCAGTACTTC. The encoded protein is CASSSGQGETQYF.